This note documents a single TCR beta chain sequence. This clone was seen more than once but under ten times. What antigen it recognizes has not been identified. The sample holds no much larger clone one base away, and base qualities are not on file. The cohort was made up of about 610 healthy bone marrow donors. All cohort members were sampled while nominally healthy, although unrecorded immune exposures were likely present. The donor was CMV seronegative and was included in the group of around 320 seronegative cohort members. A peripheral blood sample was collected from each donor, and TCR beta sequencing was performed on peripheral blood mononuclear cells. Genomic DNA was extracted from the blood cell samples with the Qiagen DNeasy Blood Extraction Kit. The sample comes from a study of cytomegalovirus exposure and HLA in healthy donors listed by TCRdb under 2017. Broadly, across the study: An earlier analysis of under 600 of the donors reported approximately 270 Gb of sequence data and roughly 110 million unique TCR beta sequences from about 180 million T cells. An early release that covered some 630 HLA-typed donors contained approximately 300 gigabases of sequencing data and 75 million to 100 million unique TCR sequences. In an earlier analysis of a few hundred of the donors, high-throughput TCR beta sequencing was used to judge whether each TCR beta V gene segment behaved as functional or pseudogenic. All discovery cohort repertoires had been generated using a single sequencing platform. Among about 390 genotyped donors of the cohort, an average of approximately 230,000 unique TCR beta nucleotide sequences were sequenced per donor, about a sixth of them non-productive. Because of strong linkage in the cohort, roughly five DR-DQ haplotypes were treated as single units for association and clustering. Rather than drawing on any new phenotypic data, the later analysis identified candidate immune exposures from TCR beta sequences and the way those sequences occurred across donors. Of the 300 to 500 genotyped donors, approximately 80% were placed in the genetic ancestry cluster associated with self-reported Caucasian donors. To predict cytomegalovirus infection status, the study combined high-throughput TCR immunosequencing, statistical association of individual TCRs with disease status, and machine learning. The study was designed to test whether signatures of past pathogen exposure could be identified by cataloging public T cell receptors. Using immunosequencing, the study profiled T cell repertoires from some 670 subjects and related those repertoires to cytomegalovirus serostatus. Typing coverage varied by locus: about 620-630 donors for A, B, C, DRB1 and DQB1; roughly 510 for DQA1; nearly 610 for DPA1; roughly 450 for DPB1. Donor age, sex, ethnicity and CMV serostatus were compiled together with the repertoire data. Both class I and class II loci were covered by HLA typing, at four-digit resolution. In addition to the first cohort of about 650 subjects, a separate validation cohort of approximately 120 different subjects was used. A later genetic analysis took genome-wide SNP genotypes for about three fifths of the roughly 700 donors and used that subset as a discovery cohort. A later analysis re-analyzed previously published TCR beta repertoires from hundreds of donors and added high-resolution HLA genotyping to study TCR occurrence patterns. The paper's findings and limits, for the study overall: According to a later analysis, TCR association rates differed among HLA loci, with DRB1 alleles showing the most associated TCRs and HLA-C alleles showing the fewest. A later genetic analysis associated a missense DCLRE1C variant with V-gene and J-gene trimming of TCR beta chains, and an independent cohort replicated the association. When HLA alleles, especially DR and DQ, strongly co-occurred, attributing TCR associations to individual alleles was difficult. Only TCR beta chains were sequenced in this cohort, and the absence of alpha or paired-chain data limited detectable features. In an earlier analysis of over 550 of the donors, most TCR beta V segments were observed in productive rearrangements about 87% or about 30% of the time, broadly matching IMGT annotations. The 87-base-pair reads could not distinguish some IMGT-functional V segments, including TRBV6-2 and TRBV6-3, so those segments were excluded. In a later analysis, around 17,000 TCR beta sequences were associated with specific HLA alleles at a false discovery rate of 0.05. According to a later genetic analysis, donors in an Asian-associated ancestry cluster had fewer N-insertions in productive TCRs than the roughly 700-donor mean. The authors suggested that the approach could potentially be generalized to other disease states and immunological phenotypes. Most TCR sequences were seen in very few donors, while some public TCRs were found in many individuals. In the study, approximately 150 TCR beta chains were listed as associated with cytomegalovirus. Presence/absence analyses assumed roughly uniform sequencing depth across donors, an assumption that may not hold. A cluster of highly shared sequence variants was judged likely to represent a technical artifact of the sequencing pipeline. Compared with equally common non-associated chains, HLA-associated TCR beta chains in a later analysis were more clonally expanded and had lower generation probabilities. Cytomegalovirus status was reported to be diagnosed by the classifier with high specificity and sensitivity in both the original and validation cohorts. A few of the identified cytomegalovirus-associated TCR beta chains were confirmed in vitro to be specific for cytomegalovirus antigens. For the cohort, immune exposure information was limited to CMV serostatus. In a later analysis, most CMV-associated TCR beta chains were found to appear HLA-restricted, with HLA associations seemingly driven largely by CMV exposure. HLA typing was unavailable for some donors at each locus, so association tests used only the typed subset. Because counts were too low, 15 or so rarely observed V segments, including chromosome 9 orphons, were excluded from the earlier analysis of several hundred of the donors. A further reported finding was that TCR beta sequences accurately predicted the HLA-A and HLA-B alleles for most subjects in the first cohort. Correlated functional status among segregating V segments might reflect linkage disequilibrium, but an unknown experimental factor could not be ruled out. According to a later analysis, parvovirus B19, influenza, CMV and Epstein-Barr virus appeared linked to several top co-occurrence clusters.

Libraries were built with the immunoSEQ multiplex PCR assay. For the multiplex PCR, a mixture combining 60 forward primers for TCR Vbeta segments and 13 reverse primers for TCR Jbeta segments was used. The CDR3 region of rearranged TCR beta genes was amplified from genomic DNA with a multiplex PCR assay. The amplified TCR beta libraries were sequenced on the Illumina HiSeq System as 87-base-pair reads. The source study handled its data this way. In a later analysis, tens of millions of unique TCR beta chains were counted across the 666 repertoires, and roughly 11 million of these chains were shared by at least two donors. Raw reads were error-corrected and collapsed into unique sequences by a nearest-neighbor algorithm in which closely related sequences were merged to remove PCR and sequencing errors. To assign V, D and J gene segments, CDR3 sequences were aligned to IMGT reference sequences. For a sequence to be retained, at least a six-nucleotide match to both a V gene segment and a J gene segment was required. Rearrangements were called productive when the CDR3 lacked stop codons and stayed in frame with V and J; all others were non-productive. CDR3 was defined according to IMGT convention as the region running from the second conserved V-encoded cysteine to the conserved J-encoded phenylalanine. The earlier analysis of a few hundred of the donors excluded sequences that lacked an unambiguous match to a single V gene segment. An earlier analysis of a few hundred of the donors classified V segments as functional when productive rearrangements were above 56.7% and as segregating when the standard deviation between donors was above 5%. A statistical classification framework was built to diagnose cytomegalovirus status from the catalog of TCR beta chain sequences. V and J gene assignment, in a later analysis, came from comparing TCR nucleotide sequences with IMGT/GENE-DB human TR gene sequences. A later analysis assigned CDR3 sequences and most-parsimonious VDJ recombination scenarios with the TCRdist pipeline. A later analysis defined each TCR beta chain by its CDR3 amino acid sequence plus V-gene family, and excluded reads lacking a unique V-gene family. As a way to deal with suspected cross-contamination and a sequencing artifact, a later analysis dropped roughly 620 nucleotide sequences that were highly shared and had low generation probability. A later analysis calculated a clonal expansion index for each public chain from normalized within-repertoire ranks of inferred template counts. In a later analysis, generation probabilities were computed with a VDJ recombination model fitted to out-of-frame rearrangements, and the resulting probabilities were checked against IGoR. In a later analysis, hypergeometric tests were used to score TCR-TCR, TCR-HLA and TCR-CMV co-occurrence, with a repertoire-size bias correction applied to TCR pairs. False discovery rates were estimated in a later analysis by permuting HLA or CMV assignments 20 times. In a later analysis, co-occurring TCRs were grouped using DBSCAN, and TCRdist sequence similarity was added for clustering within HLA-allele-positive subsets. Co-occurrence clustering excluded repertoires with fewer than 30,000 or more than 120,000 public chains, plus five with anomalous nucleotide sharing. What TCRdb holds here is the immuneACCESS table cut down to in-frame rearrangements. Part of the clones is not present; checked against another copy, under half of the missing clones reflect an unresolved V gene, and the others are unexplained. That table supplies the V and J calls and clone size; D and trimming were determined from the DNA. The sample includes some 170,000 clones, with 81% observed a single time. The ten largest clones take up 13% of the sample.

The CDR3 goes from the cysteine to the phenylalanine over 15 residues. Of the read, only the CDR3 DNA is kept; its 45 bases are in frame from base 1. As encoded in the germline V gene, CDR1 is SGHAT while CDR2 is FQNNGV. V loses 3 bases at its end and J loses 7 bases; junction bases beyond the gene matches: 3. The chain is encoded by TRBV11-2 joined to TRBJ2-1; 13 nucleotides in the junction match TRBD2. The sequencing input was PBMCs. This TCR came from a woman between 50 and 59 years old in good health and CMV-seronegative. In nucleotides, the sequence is TGTGCCAGCAGCTTGGGGACTAGCGGGATAAATGAGCAGTTCTTC. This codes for CASSLGTSGINEQFF. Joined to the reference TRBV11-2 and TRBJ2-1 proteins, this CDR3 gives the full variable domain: EAGVAQSPRYKIIEKRQSVAFWCNPISGHATLYWYQQILGQGPKLLIQFQNNGVVDDSQLPKDRFSAERLKGVDSTLKIQPAKLEDSAVYLCASSLGTSGINEQFFGPGTRLTVL.